Here is one T cell receptor (beta chain) with its context. What it binds is unknown. This entry belongs to a study of CXCR3-negative and CXCR3-positive naive CD8 T cells. Study-wide results and limits: TRB CDR3 hydrophobicity was greater in CXCR3-positive naive cells than in CXCR3-negative naive cells. Relative to memory CD8+ cells, whose diversity was much lower, both naive subsets had comparably high diversity. The authors found comparable surface CD5 between naive subsets and inferred TCR strength from TRB CDR3 properties.

UMI-labeled 5' RACE TRB cDNA libraries were prepared from the cells. TCRdb re-called the 5' RACE reads and shows each CDR3 protein once, DNA omitted. The sample holds some 130,000 distinct CDR3 sequences. Cells classed as naive CD8+ T cells were CD45RO-CCR7+CD27+CD95-. CDR1 is SEHNR and CDR2 is FQNEAQ in the germline V gene (reference sequence). The CDR3 length is 15 residues. The rearrangement joins TRBV7-9 to TRBJ2-1; TCRdb calls TRBD1, which cannot be checked without DNA. The receptor was derived from a human donor in good health. Some clones in this sample may be carry-over from other donors' samples. The material sequenced was naive CXCR3+ CD8+ T cells from blood. As for subset: CD45RO-CCR7+CD27+CD95- naive CD8+ T cells expressing CXCR3 (TNR3+). The CDR3 is CASSGNRGTSDEQFF.